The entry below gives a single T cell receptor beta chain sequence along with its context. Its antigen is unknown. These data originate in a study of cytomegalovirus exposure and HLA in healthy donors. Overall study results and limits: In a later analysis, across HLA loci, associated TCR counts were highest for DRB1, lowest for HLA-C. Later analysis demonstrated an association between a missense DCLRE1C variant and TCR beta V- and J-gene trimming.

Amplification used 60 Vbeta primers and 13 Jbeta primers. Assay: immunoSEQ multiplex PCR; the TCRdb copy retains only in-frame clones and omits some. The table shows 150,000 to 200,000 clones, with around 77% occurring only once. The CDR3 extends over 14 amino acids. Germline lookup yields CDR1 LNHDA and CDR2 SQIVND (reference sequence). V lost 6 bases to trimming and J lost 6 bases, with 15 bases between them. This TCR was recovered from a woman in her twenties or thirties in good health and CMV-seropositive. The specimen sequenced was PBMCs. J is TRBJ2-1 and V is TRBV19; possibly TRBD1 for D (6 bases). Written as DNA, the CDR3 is TGTGCCAGTAGCGGCACAGGGCGGTCCAATGAGCAGTTCTTC. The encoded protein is CASSGTGRSNEQFF.